A single T cell receptor (beta chain) is shown here with its context. This entry comes from a study of CD8+CD57+ T cells in acquired aplastic anemia. On the study more broadly: Across the sorted CD4+ and CD8+ cells, DNA amounts averaged about 3.1 ug.

In patients chosen for sequencing, flow cytometry had shown CD8+CD57+ cell expansion. The template used for profiling TCR beta VDJ and CDR3 was genomic DNA. Each CDR3 protein gets one entry after TCRdb re-called the reads with MiXCR. The data show 120,000 or so distinct CDR3 sequences, about 40% seen once. CDR1 and CDR2 from the germline V gene are ENHRY and SYGVKD. V lost 10 bases to trimming and J lost 2 bases; unmatched junction nucleotides: 14. The CDR3 length is 16 residues. Material: sorted CD4+, CD8+, or CD8+CD57+ T cells (not recorded which) from PBMCs. This chain joins TRBV10-3 and TRBJ2-7; 10 nucleotides agree with TRBD1. This TCR came from a human donor with aplastic anemia. The CDR3 DNA follows: TGTGCCAGCATCATCGACAGGGGGCATCGCACCTACGAGCAGTACTTC. Protein product: CASIIDRGHRTYEQYF.